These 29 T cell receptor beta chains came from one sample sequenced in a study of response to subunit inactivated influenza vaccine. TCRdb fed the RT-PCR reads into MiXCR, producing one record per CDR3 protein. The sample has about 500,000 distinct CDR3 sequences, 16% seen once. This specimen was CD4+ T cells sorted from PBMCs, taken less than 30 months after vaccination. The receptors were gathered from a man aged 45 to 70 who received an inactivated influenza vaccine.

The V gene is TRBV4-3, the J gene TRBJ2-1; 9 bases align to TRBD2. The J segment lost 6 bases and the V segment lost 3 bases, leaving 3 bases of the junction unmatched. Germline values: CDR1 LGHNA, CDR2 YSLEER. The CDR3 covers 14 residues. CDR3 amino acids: CASSQGLARNEQFF. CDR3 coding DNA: TGCGCCAGCAGCCAGGGACTAGCCCGCAATGAGCAGTTCTTC.

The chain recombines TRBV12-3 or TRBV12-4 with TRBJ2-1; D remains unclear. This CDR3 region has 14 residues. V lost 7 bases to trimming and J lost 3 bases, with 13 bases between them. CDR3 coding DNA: TGTGCCAGCACCCCGGGCTACGTCTACAATGAGCAGTTCTTC. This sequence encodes CASTPGYVYNEQFF.

CDR3 sequence reads: CSSQRGGFFGYTF. The CDR3 region has the DNA TGCAGTTCACAGAGGGGGGGGTTTTTTGGCTACACCTTC. J is TRBJ1-2 and V is TRBV20-1; possibly TRBD1 for D (6 bases). Trimming left V 8 bases short and J 7 bases short, with 20 bases between. The CDR3 runs to 13 residues. CDR1 is DFQATT, CDR2 SNEGSKA, per germline (reference sequence).

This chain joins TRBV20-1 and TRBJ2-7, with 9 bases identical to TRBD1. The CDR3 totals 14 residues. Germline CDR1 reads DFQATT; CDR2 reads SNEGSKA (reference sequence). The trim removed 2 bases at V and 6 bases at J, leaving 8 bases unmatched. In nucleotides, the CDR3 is TGCAGTGCTAGAATGACAGGGGGTATTTCCGAGCAGTACTTC. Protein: CSARMTGGISEQYF.

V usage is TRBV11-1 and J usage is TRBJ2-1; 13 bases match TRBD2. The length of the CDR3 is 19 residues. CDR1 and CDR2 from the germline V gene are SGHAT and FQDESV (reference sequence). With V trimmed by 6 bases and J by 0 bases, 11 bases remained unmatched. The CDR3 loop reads CASRGTGLAGFRSYNEQFF. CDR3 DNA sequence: TGTGCCAGCAGGGGAACGGGACTAGCGGGGTTTCGCTCCTACAATGAGCAGTTCTTC.

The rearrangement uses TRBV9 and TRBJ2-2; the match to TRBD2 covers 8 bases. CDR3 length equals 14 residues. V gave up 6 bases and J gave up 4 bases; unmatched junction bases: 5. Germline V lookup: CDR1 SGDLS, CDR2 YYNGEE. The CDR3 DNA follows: TGTGCCAGCAACCTCGGGAGGGCCACCGGGGAGCTGTTTTTT. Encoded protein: CASNLGRATGELFF.

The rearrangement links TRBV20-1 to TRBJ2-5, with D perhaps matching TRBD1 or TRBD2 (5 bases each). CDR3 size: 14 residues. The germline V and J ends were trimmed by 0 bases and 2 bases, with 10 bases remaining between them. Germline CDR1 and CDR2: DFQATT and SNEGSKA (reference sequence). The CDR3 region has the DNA TGCAGTGCTAGAGATGGGACCAGACAAGAGACCCAGTACTTC. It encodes CSARDGTRQETQYF.

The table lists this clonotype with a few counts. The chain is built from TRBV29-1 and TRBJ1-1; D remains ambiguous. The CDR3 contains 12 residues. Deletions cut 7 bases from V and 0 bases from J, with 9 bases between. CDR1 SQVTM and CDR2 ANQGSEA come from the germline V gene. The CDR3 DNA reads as TGCAGCGGACGGACGGTGAACACTGAAGCTTTCTTT. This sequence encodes CSGRTVNTEAFF.

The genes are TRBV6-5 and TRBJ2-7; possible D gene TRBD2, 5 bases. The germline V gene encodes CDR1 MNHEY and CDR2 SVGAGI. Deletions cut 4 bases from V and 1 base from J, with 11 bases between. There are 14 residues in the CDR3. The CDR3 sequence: CASSSSAGSYEQYF. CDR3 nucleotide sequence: TGTGCCAGCAGTTCCTCGGCGGGTTCCTACGAGCAGTACTTC.

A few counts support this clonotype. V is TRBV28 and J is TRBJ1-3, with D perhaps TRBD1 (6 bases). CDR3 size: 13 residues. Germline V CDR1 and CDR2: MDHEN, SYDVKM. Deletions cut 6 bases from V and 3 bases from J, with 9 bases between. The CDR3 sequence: CASRTGIGNTIYF. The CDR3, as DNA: TGTGCCAGCAGAACAGGGATTGGAAACACCATATATTTT.

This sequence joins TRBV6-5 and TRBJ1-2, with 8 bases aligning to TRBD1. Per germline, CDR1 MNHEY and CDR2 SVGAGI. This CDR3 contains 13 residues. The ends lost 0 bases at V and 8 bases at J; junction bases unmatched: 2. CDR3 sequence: CASSYSPGGGYTF. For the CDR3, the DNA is TGTGCCAGCAGTTACTCGCCAGGGGGCGGCTACACCTTC.

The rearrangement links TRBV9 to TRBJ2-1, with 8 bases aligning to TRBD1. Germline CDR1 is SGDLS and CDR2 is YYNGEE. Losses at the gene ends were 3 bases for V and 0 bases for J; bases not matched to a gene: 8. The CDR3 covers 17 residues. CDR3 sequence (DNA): TGTGCCAGCAGCGGACAGGGACAGGATAGCTCCTACAATGAGCAGTTCTTC. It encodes CASSGQGQDSSYNEQFF.

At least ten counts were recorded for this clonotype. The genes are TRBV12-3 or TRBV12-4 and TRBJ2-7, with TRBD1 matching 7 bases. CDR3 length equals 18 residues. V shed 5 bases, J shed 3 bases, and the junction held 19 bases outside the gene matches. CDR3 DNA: TGTGCCAGCAGTAAGACAGGGAAGGGGCTGGAAGGGGGCTACGAGCAGTACTTC. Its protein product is CASSKTGKGLEGGYEQYF.

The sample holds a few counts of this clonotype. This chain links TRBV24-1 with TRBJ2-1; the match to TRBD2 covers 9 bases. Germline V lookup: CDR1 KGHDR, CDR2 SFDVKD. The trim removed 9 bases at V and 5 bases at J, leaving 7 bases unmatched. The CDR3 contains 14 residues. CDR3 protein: CATAGGGWDNEQFF. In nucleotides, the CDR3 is TGTGCCACCGCGGGAGGGGGTTGGGACAATGAGCAGTTCTTC.

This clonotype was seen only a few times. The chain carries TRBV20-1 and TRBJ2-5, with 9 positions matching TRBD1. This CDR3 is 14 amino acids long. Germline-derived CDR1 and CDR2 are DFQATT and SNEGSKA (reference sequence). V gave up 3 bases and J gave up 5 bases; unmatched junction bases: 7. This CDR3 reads CSARAGTGMETQYF. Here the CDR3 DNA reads TGCAGTGCTAGGGCCGGGACAGGGATGGAGACCCAGTACTTC.

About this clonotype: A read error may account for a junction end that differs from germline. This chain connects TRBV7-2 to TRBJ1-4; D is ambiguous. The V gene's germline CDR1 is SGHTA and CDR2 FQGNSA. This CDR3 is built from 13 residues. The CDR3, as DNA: TGTGCCAGCGGCTTAGGCAGTAATGAAAAACTGTTTTTT. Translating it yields CASGLGSNEKLFF. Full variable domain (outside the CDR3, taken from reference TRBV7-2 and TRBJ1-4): GAGVSQSPSNKVTEKGKDVELRCDPISGHTALYWYRQSLGQGLEFLIYFQGNSAPDKSGLPSDRFSAERTGGSVSTLTIQRTQQEDSAVYLCASGLGSNEKLFFGSGTQLSVL.

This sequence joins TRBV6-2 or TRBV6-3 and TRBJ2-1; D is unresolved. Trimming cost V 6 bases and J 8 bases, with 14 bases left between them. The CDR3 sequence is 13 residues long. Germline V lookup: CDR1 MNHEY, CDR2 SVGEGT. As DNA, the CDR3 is TGTGCCAGCAGGGGGTCGTCTAGAGATGAGCAGTTCTTC. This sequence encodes CASRGSSRDEQFF.

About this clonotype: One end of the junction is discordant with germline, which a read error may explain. The DNA for the CDR3 is TGTGCCAGCAGCGTAAATGGGGCCAAGGTCCTGACTTTC. Its translation: CASSVNGAKVLTF. The chain recombines TRBV11-3 with TRBJ2-6; D may be TRBD1 (5 bases). CDR1 and CDR2 (germline): SGHNT, YENEEA. CDR3 length: 13 residues.

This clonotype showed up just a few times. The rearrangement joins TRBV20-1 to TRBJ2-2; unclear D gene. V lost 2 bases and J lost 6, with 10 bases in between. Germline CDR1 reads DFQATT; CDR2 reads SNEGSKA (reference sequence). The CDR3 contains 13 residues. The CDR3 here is CSARHPVAGELFF. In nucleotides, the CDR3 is TGCAGTGCTAGACACCCGGTAGCCGGGGAGCTGTTTTTT.

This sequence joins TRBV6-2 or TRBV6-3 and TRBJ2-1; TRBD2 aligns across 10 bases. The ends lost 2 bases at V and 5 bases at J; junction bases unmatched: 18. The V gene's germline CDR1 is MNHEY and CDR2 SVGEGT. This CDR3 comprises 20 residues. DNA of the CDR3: TGTGCCAGCAGTTACAGGGGTCCTAGCGGGAGCGGGGCGAAAAACAATGAGCAGTTCTTC. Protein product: CASSYRGPSGSGAKNNEQFF.

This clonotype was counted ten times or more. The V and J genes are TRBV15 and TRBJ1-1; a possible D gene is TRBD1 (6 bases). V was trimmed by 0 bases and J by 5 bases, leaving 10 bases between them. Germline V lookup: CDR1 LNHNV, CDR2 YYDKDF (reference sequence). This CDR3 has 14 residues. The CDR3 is CATSRDPGVTEAFF. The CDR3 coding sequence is TGTGCCACCAGCAGAGATCCAGGGGTTACTGAAGCTTTCTTT.

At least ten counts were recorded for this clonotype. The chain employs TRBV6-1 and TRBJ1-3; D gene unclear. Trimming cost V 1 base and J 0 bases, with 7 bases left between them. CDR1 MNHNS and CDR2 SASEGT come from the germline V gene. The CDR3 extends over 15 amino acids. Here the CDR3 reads CASSEGQSSGNTIYF. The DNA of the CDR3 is TGTGCCAGCAGTGAAGGGCAGAGCTCTGGAAACACCATATATTTT.

This CDR3 reads CASSESRGGSYEQYF. The CDR3 region has the DNA TGCGCCAGCAGTGAGTCGCGCGGGGGTTCCTACGAGCAGTACTTC. V gene TRBV10-2 combines with J gene TRBJ2-7; TRBD2 agrees at 7 bases. V dropped 0 bases and J dropped 1; count of bases not matched to a gene: 3. The CDR3 consists of 15 residues. Germline lookup yields CDR1 WSHSY and CDR2 SAAADI.

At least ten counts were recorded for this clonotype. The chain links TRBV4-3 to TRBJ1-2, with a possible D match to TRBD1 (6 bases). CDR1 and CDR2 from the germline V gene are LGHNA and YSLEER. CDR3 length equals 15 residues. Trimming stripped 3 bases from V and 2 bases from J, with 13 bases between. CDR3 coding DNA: TGCGCCAGCAGCCAGTCCACAGGGCCCAACTATGGCTACACCTTC. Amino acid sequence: CASSQSTGPNYGYTF.

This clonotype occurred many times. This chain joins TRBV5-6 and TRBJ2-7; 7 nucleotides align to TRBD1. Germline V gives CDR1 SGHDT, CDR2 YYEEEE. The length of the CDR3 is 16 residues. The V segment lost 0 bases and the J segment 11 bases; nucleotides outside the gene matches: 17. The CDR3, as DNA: TGTGCCAGCAGCTTGGGGATATTGGGGGACAGAATGGGGGAGTACTTC. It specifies CASSLGILGDRMGEYF.

The CDR3 bases are TGTGCCAGCAGCCAAGGGGACCGTTACGAGCAGTACTTC. It is translated as CASSQGDRYEQYF. This chain joins TRBV3-1 and TRBJ2-7; TRBD1 or TRBD2 may be the D gene (5 bases each). With 1 base removed from V and 4 bases from J, the gap between germline ends came to 8 bases. The CDR3 length is 13 residues. Germline lookup yields CDR1 LGHDT and CDR2 YNNKEL (reference sequence).

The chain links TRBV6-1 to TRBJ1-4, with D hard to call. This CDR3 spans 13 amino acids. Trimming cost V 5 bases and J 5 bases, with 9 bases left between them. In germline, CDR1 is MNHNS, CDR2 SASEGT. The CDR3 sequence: CASSRERNEKLFF. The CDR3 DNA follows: TGTGCCAGCAGTCGCGAACGAAATGAAAAACTGTTTTTT.

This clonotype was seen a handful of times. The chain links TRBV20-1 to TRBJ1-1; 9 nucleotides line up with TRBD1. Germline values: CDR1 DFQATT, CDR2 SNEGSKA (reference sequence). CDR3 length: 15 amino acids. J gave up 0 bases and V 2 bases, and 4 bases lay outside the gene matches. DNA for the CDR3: TGCAGTGCTAGACTTTGGGACAGGGTGAACACTGAAGCTTTCTTT. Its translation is CSARLWDRVNTEAFF.

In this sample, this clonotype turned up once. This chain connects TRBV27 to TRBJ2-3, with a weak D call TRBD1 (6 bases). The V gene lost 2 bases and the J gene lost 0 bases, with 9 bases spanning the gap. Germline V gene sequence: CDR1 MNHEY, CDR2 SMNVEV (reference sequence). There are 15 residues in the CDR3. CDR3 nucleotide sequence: TGTGCCAGCAGTTTAAGGGGACATAGCACAGATACGCAGTATTTT. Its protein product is CASSLRGHSTDTQYF.